This TCR beta chain was sequenced for a study of human T cells and chemical hapten exposure. Study summary: Patients were mainly female, each with alopecia areata, totalis or universalis. General study findings and limits: TCRs above 1 in 1000 frequency did not change with DPC sensitization.

This clonotype was seen ten or more times. Its antigen is undetermined. Time point noted: pre-sensitization, week 0. Described treatment: therapeutic diphenylcyclopropenone sensitization with weekly scalp DPC. The library attached unique molecular identifiers to individual cDNA molecules. TCRdb passed the RACE reads through MiXCR, listing each CDR3 protein once. Of tens of thousands of distinct CDR3 sequences in the sample, 11% were seen once. The V gene's germline CDR1 is MNHNY and CDR2 SVGAGI (reference sequence). V lost 6 bases to trimming and J lost 0 bases, with 5 bases between them. The CDR3 spans 12 residues.

This sequence originates from a middle-aged woman with alopecia areata. Some clones in this sample may be carry-over from other donors' samples. Source: whole blood, taken in connection with sensitization to the hapten diphenylcyclopropenone (DPC). The rearrangement joins TRBV6-6 to TRBJ1-1; D is unresolved. CDR3 DNA sequence: TGTGCCAGCAGCCGGTTGAACACTGAAGCTTTCTTT. Its translation: CASSRLNTEAFF.